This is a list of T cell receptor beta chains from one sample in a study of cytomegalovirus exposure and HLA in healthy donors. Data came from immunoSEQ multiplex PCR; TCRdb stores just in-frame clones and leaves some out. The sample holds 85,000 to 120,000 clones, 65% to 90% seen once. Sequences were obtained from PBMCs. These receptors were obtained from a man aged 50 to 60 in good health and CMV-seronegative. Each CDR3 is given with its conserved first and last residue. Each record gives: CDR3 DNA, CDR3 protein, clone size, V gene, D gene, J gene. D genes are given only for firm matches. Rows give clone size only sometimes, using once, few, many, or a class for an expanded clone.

CDR3nt: TGTGCCAGCAGCTTGGGACAGGGGTCGAACACTGAAGCTTTCTTT
CDR3aa: CASSLGQGSNTEAFF
abundance: .
v_gene: TRBV5-5
d_gene: TRBD1
j_gene: TRBJ1-1

CDR3nt: TGTGCCAGCAGCTCCCCAAGACTAGCAGAGGGGTCGGATACGCAGTATTTT
CDR3aa: CASSSPRLAEGSDTQYF
abundance: .
v_gene: TRBV7-2
d_gene: TRBD2
j_gene: TRBJ2-3

CDR3nt: TGTGCCAGTAGTATAGAGAGTGGGACAGGGGACAATACGCAGTATTTT
CDR3aa: CASSIESGTGDNTQYF
abundance: .
v_gene: TRBV19
d_gene: TRBD1
j_gene: TRBJ2-3

CDR3nt: TGTGCCAGCAGCCAAGTTTCCCTAGATTATGGCTACACCTTC
CDR3aa: CASSQVSLDYGYTF
abundance: .
v_gene: TRBV4-2
d_gene: .
j_gene: TRBJ1-2

CDR3nt: TGTGCCAGCAGCTTGGAGGGAAGCTCTGGGGCCAACGTCCTGACTTTC
CDR3aa: CASSLEGSSGANVLTF
abundance: .
v_gene: TRBV7-2
d_gene: .
j_gene: TRBJ2-6

CDR3nt: TGTGCCAGCAGTGGGACAGGGGAAGGCTACACCTTC
CDR3aa: CASSGTGEGYTF
abundance: .
v_gene: TRBV27
d_gene: TRBD1
j_gene: TRBJ1-2

CDR3nt: TGTGCCAGCAGTACTTTGACAGGCACCGATACGCAGTATTTT
CDR3aa: CASSTLTGTDTQYF
abundance: once
v_gene: TRBV25-1
d_gene: .
j_gene: TRBJ2-3

CDR3nt: TGTGCCAGCAGTTATCTGGACAGGCAGGGGGAGCAGTTCTTC
CDR3aa: CASSYLDRQGEQFF
abundance: .
v_gene: TRBV6-5
d_gene: TRBD1
j_gene: TRBJ2-1

CDR3nt: TGTGCCAGCAGGTCGACAGGGTCCGGGGAAAAACTGTTTTTT
CDR3aa: CASRSTGSGEKLFF
abundance: .
v_gene: TRBV5-5
d_gene: TRBD1
j_gene: TRBJ1-4

CDR3nt: TGTGCCAGCAGCTTTGACAGGGAAGCTGGAAACACCATATATTTT
CDR3aa: CASSFDREAGNTIYF
abundance: few
v_gene: TRBV7-2
d_gene: TRBD1
j_gene: TRBJ1-3

CDR3nt: TGTGCCAGTCGTAGCGGGGGCGTTCTCTATGAGCAGTTCTTC
CDR3aa: CASRSGGVLYEQFF
abundance: .
v_gene: TRBV19
d_gene: TRBD2
j_gene: TRBJ2-1

CDR3nt: TGCGCCAGCAGCCAAGTTCCCCTCCTAGGAGGGGACGACGAGCAGTACTTC
CDR3aa: CASSQVPLLGGDDEQYF
abundance: .
v_gene: TRBV4-1
d_gene: .
j_gene: TRBJ2-7

CDR3nt: TGTGCCAGCAGCTTGGCCGGGGGAGAGTATGGCTACACCTTC
CDR3aa: CASSLAGGEYGYTF
abundance: few
v_gene: TRBV5-4
d_gene: .
j_gene: TRBJ1-2

CDR3nt: TGTGCCAGCTCACCTTCGACAGAGTCCTATGGCTACACCTTC
CDR3aa: CASSPSTESYGYTF
abundance: once
v_gene: TRBV18
d_gene: .
j_gene: TRBJ1-2

CDR3nt: TGTGCCAGCGATCGGCAGGGGGATGGCTACACCTTC
CDR3aa: CASDRQGDGYTF
abundance: .
v_gene: TRBV2
d_gene: TRBD1
j_gene: TRBJ1-2

CDR3nt: TGCGCCAGCAGCTGGACAGACCAAGAGACCCAGTACTTC
CDR3aa: CASSWTDQETQYF
abundance: .
v_gene: TRBV5-1
d_gene: .
j_gene: TRBJ2-5

CDR3nt: TGTGCCAGCAGCTTAGACAGAGATGGCTACACCTTC
CDR3aa: CASSLDRDGYTF
abundance: .
v_gene: TRBV11-1
d_gene: .
j_gene: TRBJ1-2

CDR3nt: TGTGCCATCAGTGACCTGACAGCGAACACTGAAGCTTTCTTT
CDR3aa: CAISDLTANTEAFF
abundance: .
v_gene: TRBV10-3
d_gene: .
j_gene: TRBJ1-1

CDR3nt: TGTGCCAGCAGTTTATTGGGTTTCGGGACGGGGGAGGAACAGCCCCAGCATTTT
CDR3aa: CASSLLGFGTGEEQPQHF
abundance: .
v_gene: TRBV28
d_gene: .
j_gene: TRBJ1-5

CDR3nt: TGTGCCAGCAGCCCGAGGGGGACGTACAATGAGCAGTTCTTC
CDR3aa: CASSPRGTYNEQFF
abundance: .
v_gene: TRBV7-3
d_gene: .
j_gene: TRBJ2-1

CDR3nt: TGCGCCAGCAGCTGGCCGGAAGAGCGGGCGGTAAAAGGGAATGAGCAGTTCTTC
CDR3aa: CASSWPEERAVKGNEQFF
abundance: .
v_gene: TRBV5-1
d_gene: .
j_gene: TRBJ2-1

CDR3nt: TGTGCCAGCAGCGAGGACAGGGGACAGCATTTT
CDR3aa: CASSEDRGQHF
abundance: .
v_gene: TRBV2
d_gene: TRBD1
j_gene: TRBJ1-5

CDR3nt: TGTGCCAGCAGCTTTCAGGCGAACACTGAAGCTTTCTTT
CDR3aa: CASSFQANTEAFF
abundance: .
v_gene: TRBV11-3
d_gene: .
j_gene: TRBJ1-1

CDR3nt: TGTGCCAGCAGCGTTGACAGGGGGAGCTCCTATAATTCACCCCTCCACTTT
CDR3aa: CASSVDRGSSYNSPLHF
abundance: .
v_gene: TRBV7-9
d_gene: TRBD1
j_gene: TRBJ1-6

CDR3nt: TGCGCCAGCAGGGAACGAGGGCTGGACAAAAACATTCAGTACTTC
CDR3aa: CASRERGLDKNIQYF
abundance: .
v_gene: TRBV4-1
d_gene: .
j_gene: TRBJ2-4

CDR3nt: TGTGCCAGCAGTCGCCGGGACATCCTGACACCCCTCCACTTT
CDR3aa: CASSRRDILTPLHF
abundance: .
v_gene: TRBV27
d_gene: .
j_gene: TRBJ1-6

CDR3nt: TGCGCCAGCGGGGACAGGCGGTACTATGGCTACACCTTC
CDR3aa: CASGDRRYYGYTF
abundance: .
v_gene: TRBV10-2
d_gene: TRBD1
j_gene: TRBJ1-2

CDR3nt: TGCGCCAGCAGCTTGGAGGGGGTTACTGAAGCTTTCTTT
CDR3aa: CASSLEGVTEAFF
abundance: .
v_gene: TRBV5-1
d_gene: .
j_gene: TRBJ1-1

CDR3nt: TGCGCCAGCAGTGAAGATCCGGGGGGTAAAGAGACCCAGTACTTC
CDR3aa: CASSEDPGGKETQYF
abundance: .
v_gene: TRBV10-1
d_gene: TRBD2
j_gene: TRBJ2-5

CDR3nt: TGTGCCAGCAGCTTAGCAGCGGGGGTATTCAATGAGCAGTTCTTC
CDR3aa: CASSLAAGVFNEQFF
abundance: .
v_gene: TRBV7-2
d_gene: TRBD2
j_gene: TRBJ2-1

CDR3nt: TGTGCCAGCAGCTCCGGGGGTTCTGGAAACACCATATATTTT
CDR3aa: CASSSGGSGNTIYF
abundance: .
v_gene: TRBV7-9
d_gene: .
j_gene: TRBJ1-3

CDR3nt: TGCGCCAGCAGCGCCCCGGGACAGGGTAATACTGAAGCTTTCTTT
CDR3aa: CASSAPGQGNTEAFF
abundance: .
v_gene: TRBV5-1
d_gene: TRBD1
j_gene: TRBJ1-1

CDR3nt: TGTGCCAGCAGTAACGGAAGACAGAAACTGTTTTTT
CDR3aa: CASSNGRQKLFF
abundance: few
v_gene: TRBV6-5
d_gene: .
j_gene: TRBJ1-4

CDR3nt: TGTGCCAGCAGTGTCGACAGGTGGGAGACCCAGTACTTC
CDR3aa: CASSVDRWETQYF
abundance: .
v_gene: TRBV2
d_gene: .
j_gene: TRBJ2-5

CDR3nt: TGTGCCAGCAGCCCTAGCGGGCCGAGCACAGATACGCAGTATTTT
CDR3aa: CASSPSGPSTDTQYF
abundance: few
v_gene: TRBV7-2
d_gene: TRBD2
j_gene: TRBJ2-3

CDR3nt: TGCCTCCCAAAAATTGGACTGATGAACACTGAAGCTTTCTTT
CDR3aa: CLPKIGLMNTEAFF
abundance: .
v_gene: TRBV23-1
d_gene: .
j_gene: TRBJ1-1

CDR3nt: TGTGCCAGCAGCTTTTCGGAGTGGTCTGAAGCTTTCTTT
CDR3aa: CASSFSEWSEAFF
abundance: .
v_gene: TRBV7-2
d_gene: .
j_gene: TRBJ1-1

CDR3nt: TGTGCCAGCAGCATCGGACAGGGAGAGACCCAGTACTTC
CDR3aa: CASSIGQGETQYF
abundance: .
v_gene: TRBV5-4
d_gene: TRBD1
j_gene: TRBJ2-5